These T cell receptor beta chains were read from a single sample in a study of cytomegalovirus exposure and HLA in healthy donors. The repertoire was sequenced with immunoSEQ multiplex PCR; TCRdb's copy has only in-frame clones and lacks some. Found here are 120,000 or so clones, about 91% of them singletons; the top ten hold less than 1.5%. The sequenced sample was PBMCs. The receptor source for this set is a woman aged 18-35 years in good health and CMV-seronegative. Each CDR3 is given with its conserved first and last residue. The D gene is left open where the match is weak. The size entry is marked missing in some rows and otherwise reads once, few, many or a size class.

D gene: TRBD2; V gene: TRBV28; CDR3 length: 14; clone size: NA; J gene: TRBJ2-7; CDR3 protein: CASSFSGSTYEQYF; CDR3 DNA: TGTGCCAGCAGTTTTAGCGGGAGCACCTACGAGCAGTACTTC
D gene: NA; V gene: TRBV30; CDR3 length: 13; clone size: NA; J gene: TRBJ1-2; CDR3 protein: CAWSVPGGYGYTF; CDR3 DNA: TGTGCCTGGAGTGTACCGGGGGGCTATGGCTACACCTTC
D gene: NA; V gene: TRBV6-1; CDR3 length: 16; clone size: few; J gene: TRBJ1-5; CDR3 protein: CASSETFSHGGQPQHF; CDR3 DNA: TGTGCCAGCAGTGAGACTTTTTCTCACGGCGGTCAGCCCCAGCATTTT
D gene: NA; V gene: TRBV10-3; CDR3 length: 16; clone size: NA; J gene: TRBJ1-4; CDR3 protein: CAISNPEDWTNEKLFF; CDR3 DNA: TGTGCCATCAGCAACCCTGAGGACTGGACTAATGAAAAACTGTTTTTT
D gene: NA; V gene: TRBV5-3; CDR3 length: 14; clone size: NA; J gene: TRBJ1-1; CDR3 protein: CARSSHFQNTEAFF; CDR3 DNA: TGTGCCAGAAGCTCTCACTTCCAGAACACTGAAGCTTTCTTT
D gene: NA; V gene: TRBV30; CDR3 length: 13; clone size: NA; J gene: TRBJ1-5; CDR3 protein: CAWSSVGNQPQHF; CDR3 DNA: TGTGCCTGGAGTTCGGTAGGCAATCAGCCCCAGCATTTT
D gene: NA; V gene: TRBV10-3; CDR3 length: 12; clone size: NA; J gene: TRBJ1-2; CDR3 protein: CAISESPGGYTF; CDR3 DNA: TGTGCCATCAGTGAGTCCCCAGGAGGCTACACCTTC
D gene: NA; V gene: TRBV9; CDR3 length: 13; clone size: NA; J gene: TRBJ1-2; CDR3 protein: CASSPQANYGYTF; CDR3 DNA: TGTGCCAGCAGCCCACAGGCTAACTATGGCTACACCTTC
D gene: NA; V gene: TRBV11-2; CDR3 length: 13; clone size: NA; J gene: TRBJ1-1; CDR3 protein: CASSPGRGTEAFF; CDR3 DNA: TGTGCCAGCAGCCCGGGTCGAGGCACTGAAGCTTTCTTT
D gene: NA; V gene: TRBV28; CDR3 length: 15; clone size: NA; J gene: TRBJ1-6; CDR3 protein: CASSFEIRQNSPLHF; CDR3 DNA: TGTGCCAGCAGTTTCGAAATTCGCCAGAATTCACCCCTCCACTTT
D gene: TRBD1; V gene: TRBV18; CDR3 length: 18; clone size: NA; J gene: TRBJ2-3; CDR3 protein: CASSPTGTGGGFTDTQYF; CDR3 DNA: TGTGCCAGCTCACCGACCGGGACAGGGGGCGGATTCACAGATACGCAGTATTTT
D gene: TRBD1; V gene: TRBV5-4; CDR3 length: 14; clone size: NA; J gene: TRBJ2-5; CDR3 protein: CASSGGQSQETQYF; CDR3 DNA: TGTGCCAGCAGCGGGGGACAGTCACAAGAGACCCAGTACTTC
D gene: NA; V gene: TRBV7-8; CDR3 length: 14; clone size: NA; J gene: TRBJ1-5; CDR3 protein: CASSLGGGGQPQHF; CDR3 DNA: TGTGCCAGCAGCCTGGGCGGGGGGGGTCAGCCCCAGCATTTT
D gene: TRBD1; V gene: TRBV27; CDR3 length: 15; clone size: NA; J gene: TRBJ1-1; CDR3 protein: CASSSMTGLNTEAFF; CDR3 DNA: TGTGCCAGCAGTTCTATGACAGGGCTTAACACTGAAGCTTTCTTT
D gene: TRBD1; V gene: TRBV6-6; CDR3 length: 15; clone size: NA; J gene: TRBJ2-1; CDR3 protein: CASSYGTGHHREQFF; CDR3 DNA: TGTGCCAGCAGCTACGGGACAGGCCACCACCGGGAGCAGTTCTTC
D gene: NA; V gene: TRBV29-1; CDR3 length: 10; clone size: NA; J gene: TRBJ2-3; CDR3 protein: CSARTDTQYF; CDR3 DNA: TGCAGCGCCCGGACAGATACGCAGTATTTT
D gene: NA; V gene: TRBV2; CDR3 length: 13; clone size: NA; J gene: TRBJ1-2; CDR3 protein: CASSESVSRGYTF; CDR3 DNA: TGTGCCAGCAGTGAATCCGTCTCGAGAGGCTACACCTTC
D gene: NA; V gene: TRBV15; CDR3 length: 16; clone size: NA; J gene: TRBJ1-1; CDR3 protein: CATSRVGGPTGTEAFF; CDR3 DNA: TGTGCCACCAGCAGAGTAGGGGGACCCACGGGCACTGAAGCTTTCTTT
D gene: NA; V gene: TRBV29-1; CDR3 length: 15; clone size: NA; J gene: TRBJ1-2; CDR3 protein: CSVEDRGTLHYGYTF; CDR3 DNA: TGCAGCGTTGAAGATCGGGGGACTTTACACTATGGCTACACCTTC
D gene: NA; V gene: TRBV30; CDR3 length: 13; clone size: once; J gene: TRBJ2-3; CDR3 protein: CAWSRGSTDTQYF; CDR3 DNA: TGTGCCTGGAGCCGTGGGAGTACAGATACGCAGTATTTT
D gene: NA; V gene: TRBV4-3; CDR3 length: 16; clone size: NA; J gene: TRBJ2-1; CDR3 protein: CASSPLSGSSYNEQFF; CDR3 DNA: TGCGCCAGCAGCCCCCTTAGTGGGAGCTCCTACAATGAGCAGTTCTTC
D gene: TRBD2; V gene: TRBV28; CDR3 length: 17; clone size: few; J gene: TRBJ2-7; CDR3 protein: CATKVGLVFDESYEQYF; CDR3 DNA: TGTGCGACCAAGGTGGGACTAGTATTCGACGAGTCCTACGAGCAGTACTTC
D gene: NA; V gene: TRBV5-1; CDR3 length: 13; clone size: NA; J gene: TRBJ2-1; CDR3 protein: CASSLALSNEQFF; CDR3 DNA: TGCGCCAGCAGCTTGGCCTTGAGCAATGAGCAGTTCTTC
D gene: NA; V gene: TRBV29-1; CDR3 length: 12; clone size: NA; J gene: TRBJ2-5; CDR3 protein: CSVGGGVETQYF; CDR3 DNA: TGCAGCGTTGGGGGGGGCGTTGAGACCCAGTACTTC